This T cell receptor (beta chain) is drawn from a study of cytomegalovirus exposure and HLA in healthy donors. Study conclusions and caveats: An analysis done earlier found most TCR beta V segments productive about 87% or about 30% of the time. Presence/absence analyses assumed roughly uniform sequencing depth across donors, which may not hold.

The PCR used 60 Vbeta and 13 Jbeta primers. Study processing details: A follow-up analysis tallied tens of millions of unique TCR beta chains, some 11 million shared. Sequenced by immunoSEQ multiplex PCR; TCRdb stores in-frame clones only, minus some. V, J and clone size were drawn from that table, and D and trimming were deduced from the DNA. The repertoire shows some 150,000 clones; the top ten hold 2% to 2.5%. Germline CDR1 reads SGHVS; CDR2 reads FNYEAQ. This CDR3 has 17 amino acids. The ends lost 5 bases at V and 5 bases at J; junction bases unmatched: 12. Note on this clone: Its antigen is not identified.

Donors showed nominal health when sampled, although they likely had unrecorded immune exposures. This chain connects TRBV7-6 to TRBJ2-1; TRBD2 matches at 10 bases. Source material: PBMCs. This clonotype was obtained from a woman in her late teens or twenties in good health and CMV-seronegative. CDR3 region: CASSHPRASGRDNEQFF. The CDR3 DNA is TGTGCCAGCAGCCACCCCCGTGCTAGCGGGAGAGACAATGAGCAGTTCTTC.